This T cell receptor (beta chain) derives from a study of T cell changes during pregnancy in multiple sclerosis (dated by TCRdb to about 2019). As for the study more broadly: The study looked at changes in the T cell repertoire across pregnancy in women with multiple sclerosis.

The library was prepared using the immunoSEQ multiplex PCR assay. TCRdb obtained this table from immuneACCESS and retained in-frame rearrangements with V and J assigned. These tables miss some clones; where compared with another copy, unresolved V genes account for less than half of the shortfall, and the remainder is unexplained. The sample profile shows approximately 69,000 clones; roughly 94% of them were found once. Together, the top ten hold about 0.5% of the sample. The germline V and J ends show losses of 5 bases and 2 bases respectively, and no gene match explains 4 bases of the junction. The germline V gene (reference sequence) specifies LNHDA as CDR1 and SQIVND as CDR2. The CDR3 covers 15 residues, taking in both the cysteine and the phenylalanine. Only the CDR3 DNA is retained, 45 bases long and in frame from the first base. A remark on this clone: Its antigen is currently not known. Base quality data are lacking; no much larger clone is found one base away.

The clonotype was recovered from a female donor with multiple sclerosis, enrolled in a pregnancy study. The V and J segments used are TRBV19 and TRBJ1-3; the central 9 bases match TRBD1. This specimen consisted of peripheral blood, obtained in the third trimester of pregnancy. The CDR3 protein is CASSPTGGPGNTIYF. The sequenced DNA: TGTGCCAGTAGTCCCACAGGGGGCCCTGGAAACACCATATATTTT. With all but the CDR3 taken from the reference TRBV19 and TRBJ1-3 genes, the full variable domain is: DGGITQSPKYLFRKEGQNVTLSCEQNLNHDAMYWYRQDPGQGLRLIYYSQIVNDFQKGDIAEGYSVSREKKESFPLTVTSAQKNPTAFYLCASSPTGGPGNTIYFGEGSWLTVV.